This T cell receptor (beta chain) was profiled in a study of metastatic and nonmetastatic thyroid tumors. Overall study findings and caveats: According to reports, the diversity of TCR beta was significantly higher in malignant thyroid tumors than in benign nodules, and this held in both blood and tumor samples.

Germline-derived CDR1 and CDR2 are GTSNPN and SVGIG (reference sequence). V lost 3 bases and J 5 bases, leaving 17 bases between the germline ends. CDR3 size: 15 residues. Authors' analysis steps: For papillary thyroid cancer, a distant-metastasis classifier was constructed from CDR3 differences observed across clinicopathological groups. From the PCR reads, TCRdb re-called clones with MiXCR. The authors' filters were not applied to this entry. The sample records over 50,000 clones, 25% to 35% being singletons. All patients were treatment-naive before thyroid surgery. Worth noting for this clone: The antigen remains unidentified.

The chain recombines TRBV30 with TRBJ2-1, with no clear D. Sample: blood. The origin of this receptor is a female donor with papillary thyroid cancer or a benign thyroid nodule (not recorded which). Some clones in this sample may be carry-over from other donors' samples. In DNA form, the CDR3 reads TGTGCCTGGAGGGACCCCGTGGCCTATGACAATGAGCAGTTCTTC. Encoded protein: CAWRDPVAYDNEQFF.